The text below deals with one TCR beta chain. What antigen it recognizes has not been identified. Qualities for individual bases were not recorded, and no much larger clone is one base off. High-throughput TCRbeta CDR3 sequencing of frozen genomic DNA was performed by immunoSEQ, with PCR amplification, mapping, bias correction and internal controls included. Under the source paper's analysis protocol: Productive rearrangements were retained, and unique TCRbeta sequences were defined by the CDR3 nucleotide sequence together with the V and J gene. Donor-reactive sequences required at least 5-fold expansion in CFSE-low cells versus unstimulated pre-transplant cells and at least 0.01% frequency. Per-subject minimum frequency thresholds, based on the lowest-template unstimulated sample, ensured at least 90% detection power. Jensen-Shannon divergence between the top 1000 TCRbeta sequences after and before transplant was used to measure repertoire turnover. Changes in detection of donor-reactive sequences were assessed with two-sided Fisher's exact tests. TCRdb's version of the immuneACCESS table is confined to in-frame rearrangements and falls short of the full clone set. An unresolved V gene accounts for under half of the shortfall where checked; the remainder is of unknown origin. V, J and clone size derive from that table, while D and trimming were established from the DNA sequence. This sample lists tens of thousands of clones; roughly 80% were detected once. The ten most abundant clones make up 2.1% of the sample.

This entry is derived from a study of T cell clones after liver transplantation (dated by TCRdb to about 2019). For context, the study as a whole: The samples were obtained from ITN030ST, a randomized trial that attempted immunosuppression withdrawal within 2 years after liver transplantation. Donor-reactive T cell clones were identified using TCRbeta sequencing after a pre-transplant mixed lymphocyte reaction and were then followed in post-transplant blood. Third party-reactive TCRbeta sequences from pre-transplant MLRs were also identified as an antigen-independent comparator for donor-reactive sequences. Three of the eight recipients were HCV-positive; the others were transplanted for non-autoimmune, non-viral indications. Until randomization at 12-24 months post-transplant, subjects were given standard immunosuppression, with no induction therapy. Tolerance was defined as complete withdrawal of immunosuppression for at least one year without a rise in liver enzymes beyond twice the upper limit of normal. Blood samples were collected pre-transplant, pre-randomization before withdrawal, and post-randomization after either complete withdrawal or failed withdrawal. Of the 8 liver transplant recipients making up the studied cohort, 3 were classified as tolerant and 5 as non-tolerant. What the work shows at the level of the full study, not this receptor alone: Because no allograft tissue specimens were available, donor-reactive T cells may have migrated into the graft instead of being deleted. The conclusions were preliminary, being limited by small, heterogeneous patient numbers and by non-standardized post-transplant time points. When repertoire turnover was taken into account, detection of donor-reactive sequences was significantly reduced in 7 of 8 subjects for CD4 and in 8 of 8 subjects for CD8. A greater decline was seen for donor-reactive sequences than for third party-reactive sequences, suggesting partial antigen-specific deletion unrelated to withdrawal success. Circulating donor-reactive CD4 TCRbeta sequences fell significantly post-transplant in most of the 8 subjects, irrespective of tolerance or HCV status. In a couple of subjects, low numbers of available donor cells limited the measurable donor-reactive repertoire.

Reading the germline V gene gives CDR1 SGHRS and CDR2 YFSETQ. Counted from cysteine to phenylalanine, this CDR3 has 15 amino acids. Only the CDR3 DNA is retained, 45 bases long and in frame from the first base. Trimming at the junction amounts to 7 bases on V and 5 bases on J, and the germline ends lie 21 bases apart. Thawed unstimulated PBMCs were stained for CD3, CD4 and CD8 and FACS-sorted into CD3+CD4+ and CD3+CD8+ populations. Each of the 8 studied subjects was randomized to immunosuppression withdrawal. Genomic DNA was isolated with the Qiagen DNeasy Blood and Tissue Kit. Recombination joined TRBV5-1 with TRBJ2-5, and the D gene may be TRBD2, 7 bases matching. Sequenced material: CD4+ T cells from blood, taken 48 to 50 months after liver transplant. This TCR derives from a human patient who received a liver transplant. Some T cells may be donor cells from the graft after a transplant. The base sequence is TGCGCCAGCTCCCCGGACGGGGGGCGAAGGGAGACCCAGTACTTC. Its protein is CASSPDGGRRETQYF.